The 18 T cell receptor beta chains below come from one sample, sequenced in a study of regulatory T cells in long-lasting Graves disease. To make TCR beta libraries, researchers used iRepertoire HTBI primers and Arm-PCR of CDR3 regions. In TCRdb, the multiplex PCR reads were re-called with MiXCR into one record per CDR3 protein. The sample has about 440,000 distinct CDR3 sequences; 15% are singletons. Stated time point: newly diagnosed GD, antithyroid drugs for less than 3 months. From RNA extracted from PBMCs, the TCR library was made. These records were also assigned to another study, of T cells in Graves' hyperthyroidism and ophthalmopathy.

The sample was peripheral blood mononuclear cells (PBMCs), taken at new diagnosis, from a patient treated with antithyroid drugs. The source is a woman aged 25 to 39 with Graves disease.

CDR3 DNA sequence: TGCGCCAGCAGCGGTGCTAGCGATGAGCAGTTCTTC. This codes for CASSGASDEQFF. The J gene is TRBJ2-1, the V gene TRBV5-1; TRBD2 might be the D (6 bases). The CDR3 totals 12 residues. The V and J ends lost 4 bases and 8 bases respectively, with 10 bases between them. CDR1 SGHRS and CDR2 YFSETQ come from the germline V gene.

The chain recombines TRBV9 with TRBJ1-1, with D perhaps TRBD1 (5 bases). Trimming shortened V by 4 bases and J by 1 base, and 14 bases separated the two germline ends. The germline CDR1 and CDR2 sequences are SGDLS and YYNGEE. The CDR3 consists of 15 residues. This CDR3 reads CASSPPRVENTEAFF. The DNA of the CDR3 is TGTGCCAGCAGCCCCCCCAGGGTGGAGAACACTGAAGCTTTCTTT.

This clonotype has a count of ten or more. The J gene is TRBJ1-5, the V gene TRBV2, with D possibly TRBD1 on 5 matching bases. V gave up 3 bases and J gave up 9 bases, with 18 bases separating them. Germline lookup yields CDR1 SNHLY and CDR2 FYNNEI. The CDR3 has 15 amino acids. The CDR3 here is CASSEPMVGGGPQHF. DNA for the CDR3: TGTGCCAGCAGTGAGCCAATGGTTGGGGGAGGGCCCCAGCATTTT.

This clonotype was found many times. This chain links TRBV19 with TRBJ2-3; 9 bases align to TRBD2. V gave up 7 bases and J gave up 3 bases; unmatched junction bases: 14. Germline CDR1 is LNHDA and CDR2 is SQIVND (reference sequence). This CDR3 has 17 amino acids. In DNA, the CDR3 is TGTGCCAGTACCCCCATTTTAGCGGGAGACGGAACAGATACGCAGTATTTT. As protein: CASTPILAGDGTDTQYF. Supplemented by reference TRBV19 and TRBJ2-3, the full variable domain reads DGGITQSPKYLFRKEGQNVTLSCEQNLNHDAMYWYRQDPGQGLRLIYYSQIVNDFQKGDIAEGYSVSREKKESFPLTVTSAQKNPTAFYLCASTPILAGDGTDTQYFGPGTRLTVL.

The chain employs TRBV7-9 and TRBJ2-2; D could derive from TRBD1 or TRBD2 (5 bases each). This CDR3 region has 15 residues. Trimming took 4 bases from V and 2 from J, leaving 11 bases between them. Germline-derived CDR1 and CDR2 are SEHNR and FQNEAQ (reference sequence). Here the CDR3 reads CASSSKGRNTGELFF. DNA of the CDR3: TGTGCCAGCAGCTCCAAGGGGAGAAACACCGGGGAGCTGTTTTTT.

This clonotype was detected a few times. The junction shows a germline mismatch at one end, possibly a read error. This chain connects TRBV15 to TRBJ1-2; 10 nucleotides agree with TRBD1. This CDR3 region has 14 residues. CDR1 is LNHNV and CDR2 is YYDKDF in the germline V gene (reference sequence). DNA for the CDR3: TGTGCCACCAGCAGAGGACAGGGGGCCTATGGCTGCACCTTC. Translation: CATSRGQGAYGCTF. Filled out from reference TRBV15 and TRBJ1-2, the complete variable domain reads DAMVIQNPRYQVTQFGKPVTLSCSQTLNHNVMYWYQQKSSQAPKLLFHYYDKDFNNEADTPDNFQSRRPNTSFCFLDIRSPGLGDTAMYLCATSRGQGAYGCTFGSGTRLTVV.

The chain joins TRBV10-3 to TRBJ2-7; 10 bases align to TRBD1. Trimming took 6 bases from V and 4 from J; bases not matched to a gene: 3. This CDR3 has 13 amino acids. Germline CDR1 is ENHRY and CDR2 is SYGVKD. CDR3 amino acids: CAISLGQGYEQYF. DNA for the CDR3: TGTGCCATCAGCCTGGGACAGGGGTACGAGCAGTACTTC.

This clonotype was seen only a few times. The chain recombines TRBV5-6 with TRBJ2-2; D is unresolved. From germline, CDR1 is SGHDT and CDR2 YYEEEE. V gave up 4 bases and J gave up 3 bases, with 10 bases separating them. The CDR3 is made up of 14 amino acids. CDR3 nucleotide sequence: TGTGCCAGCAGCAATGTGCCCTACACCGGGGAGCTGTTTTTT. Encoded protein: CASSNVPYTGELFF.

This clonotype occurred many times. The gene calls are TRBV2 and TRBJ2-7; D is perhaps TRBD1 or TRBD2 (5 bases each). V was cut by 3 bases and J by 2 bases, with 14 bases left in between. From germline, CDR1 is SNHLY and CDR2 FYNNEI. CDR3 size: 15 residues. CDR3 sequence reads: CASSDRGRVPYEQYF. The CDR3, as DNA: TGTGCCAGCAGTGACCGGGGCAGGGTCCCCTACGAGCAGTACTTC.

Regarding this clonotype: This clone may be a read error of a much larger clone one base away. This sequence joins TRBV20-1 and TRBJ2-1; no firm D call. The germline CDR1 and CDR2 sequences are DFQATT and SNEGSKA (reference sequence). The CDR3 contains 12 residues. The CDR3 coding sequence is TGCAGTGCTATTAAACGCTACGATGAGCAGTTCTTC. Protein: CSAIKRYDEQFF.

This clonotype was detected only a few times. The chain is built from TRBV6-1 and TRBJ2-2, with TRBD2 matching over 12 bases. The germline CDR1 and CDR2 sequences are MNHNS and SASEGT. The CDR3 runs to 18 residues. Losses at the gene ends were 4 bases for V and 3 bases for J; bases not matched to a gene: 9. CDR3 bases: TGTGCCAGCAGTGTGGCTAGCGGGAGGGCCCGGGACACCGGGGAGCTGTTTTTT. Its protein product is CASSVASGRARDTGELFF.

This clonotype was detected a few times. The genes are TRBV20-1 and TRBJ1-5; the D gene is possibly TRBD1 (5 bases). This CDR3 has 15 residues. Germline CDR1 and CDR2: DFQATT and SNEGSKA (reference sequence). V shed 0 bases and J shed 2 bases, with 11 bases lying between them. CDR3: CSARDLRDGNQPQHF. The DNA of the CDR3 is TGCAGTGCTAGAGATCTCAGGGACGGCAATCAGCCCCAGCATTTT.

This clonotype was observed many times. The chain links TRBV13 to TRBJ2-2, with unresolved D. This CDR3 spans 17 amino acids. Trimming took 2 bases from V and 0 from J, leaving 13 bases between them. Germline V gene sequence: CDR1 PRHDT, CDR2 FYEKMQ (reference sequence). In DNA form, the CDR3 reads TGTGCCAGCAGCTTATGGTTGAGCGCCTCGAACACCGGGGAGCTGTTTTTT. Translated: CASSLWLSASNTGELFF.

The chain recombines TRBV4-1 with TRBJ2-5; D not resolved. The V gene's germline CDR1 is MGHRA and CDR2 YSYEKL. The CDR3 sequence is 14 residues long. Trimming pared 0 bases from V and 5 bases from J, leaving 10 bases between. As DNA, the CDR3 is TGCGCCAGCAGCCAAGAGGGGTTTTGGGAGACCCAGTACTTC. This sequence encodes CASSQEGFWETQYF.

On this clonotype: It may be a read error: a sequence one base away is much more abundant. In nucleotides, the CDR3 is TGTGCCAGCAGCTTAATAGCCGTCAATGAGCAGTACTTC. Protein sequence: CASSLIAVNEQYF. This chain connects TRBV11-2 to TRBJ2-7; D unclear. The germline gives CDR1 SGHAT, CDR2 FQNNGV. The CDR3 covers 13 residues. V was cut by 2 bases and J by 7 bases, with 12 bases left in between.

There are many counts of this clonotype. The J gene is TRBJ2-1, the V gene TRBV10-3; no firm D call. This CDR3 has 11 amino acids. Trimming took 8 bases from V and 5 from J, leaving 7 bases between them. Germline V gene sequence: CDR1 ENHRY, CDR2 SYGVKD. The DNA of the CDR3 is TGTGCCATCGCGCAGAACAATGAGCAGTTCTTC. Its protein product is CAIAQNNEQFF.

This clonotype was seen more than once but under ten times. A much larger clone sits a single nucleotide away, making a read error possible. This chain connects TRBV12-3 or TRBV12-4 to TRBJ2-1; D may be TRBD1 (6 bases). TRBJ2-5 explains the end of the DNA better; the J call may be wrong. This CDR3 contains 17 residues. The CDR3 region is CASSLALIGQGFETQYF. CDR3 nucleotide sequence: TGTGCCAGCAGTTTAGCGCTAATAGGGCAGGGGTTTGAGACCCAGTACTTC.

About this clonotype: A junction boundary mismatches the germline segment, possibly from a read error. This chain links TRBV4-1 with TRBJ1-1; no firm D call. This CDR3 has 15 residues. Germline assignment: CDR1 MGHRA and CDR2 YSYEKL. The CDR3 reads CASGQFELANTEAFF. In nucleotides, the CDR3 is TGCGCCAGCGGCCAATTTGAATTGGCAAACACTGAAGCTTTCTTT.